This paragraph covers one T cell receptor beta chain sequence. Trimming cost V 5 bases and J 0 bases, with 12 bases left between them. Germline V gene data show CDR1 as SGDLS and CDR2 as YYNGEE. The CDR3 has 15 amino acids. Use of 60 Vbeta and 13 Jbeta primers characterized the PCR. The data were produced by immunoSEQ multiplex PCR, yet TCRdb's version contains in-frame clones alone and is incomplete. The table records some 200,000 clones, roughly 79% of them present only once. The sample is drawn from a study of cytomegalovirus exposure and HLA in healthy donors. The source of this sequence is a woman aged 25 to 39 in good health and CMV-seropositive. The gene calls are TRBV9 and TRBJ1-3, with TRBD1 as a possible D gene (5 bases). The sequencing sample was made of PBMCs. The CDR3 nucleotides are TGTGCCAGCAGTAAGGGGCCGAGCTCTGGAAACACCATATATTTT. This codes for CASSKGPSSGNTIYF.